One TCR beta chain is described in this entry. This specimen comes from a study of T cells in Graves' hyperthyroidism and ophthalmopathy. PBMCs were derived from about 9.1 ml fresh peripheral blood. The investigators amplified TCR beta CDR3 regions from RNA transcripts. The TCR CDR3 first-round RT-PCR relied on the HTBI primer set. TCRdb processed the multiplex PCR reads anew with MiXCR; each CDR3 protein has one entry. The sample holds approximately 610,000 distinct CDR3 sequences; over 12% are singletons and the top ten take around 4.5%. Germline CDR1 and CDR2: SNHLY and FYNNEI. The CDR3 is 15 residues long. V trimming: 3 bases; J trimming: 5 bases; junction bases outside the gene matches: 9.

The sequence derives from a middle-aged woman with Graves' ophthalmopathy. The chain employs TRBV2 and TRBJ2-5; TRBD1 matches 7 bases. Sample: blood. CDR3 residues: CASSDGQGVLETQYF. The CDR3 DNA sequence: TGTGCCAGCAGTGATGGGCAGGGGGTGTTGGAGACCCAGTACTTC.